One and the same sample provided the 13 T cell receptor beta chains below, sequenced in a study of T-cell memory formation after mild COVID-19. TCRdb re-called the 5' RACE reads with MiXCR, one entry per CDR3 protein. The table includes about 210,000 distinct CDR3 sequences, roughly a tenth detected once. Sequenced input: PBMCs or a T cell subset sorted from them (not recorded which). Receptors were obtained from a man aged 18 to 30 who had mild COVID-19 (a few samples of this study predate the infection). Cell type and time point are not known.

This clonotype occurred a few times. V usage is TRBV6-6 and J usage is TRBJ1-2; 7 nucleotides align to TRBD1. Germline V gene data show CDR1 as MNHNY and CDR2 as SVGAGI (reference sequence). The CDR3 has 14 residues. With V trimmed by 5 bases and J by 0 bases, 3 bases remained unmatched. This CDR3 is CASSHGTANYGYTF. The CDR3 nucleotides read TGTGCCAGCAGTCACGGGACAGCTAACTATGGCTACACCTTC.

This clonotype was picked up a small number of times. The chain has TRBV7-9 and TRBJ2-7; D perhaps matches TRBD2 (5 bases). Trimming removed 1 base at V and 6 bases at J, with 16 bases between. The CDR3 is 15 amino acids. Per germline, CDR1 SEHNR and CDR2 FQNEAQ (reference sequence). The CDR3 sequence: CASSLGAGLASEQYV. The CDR3 nucleotides are TGTGCCAGCAGCTTAGGGGCAGGACTCGCCAGCGAGCAGTACGTC.

The J gene is TRBJ1-1, the V gene TRBV29-1; a possible D gene is TRBD1 (5 bases). The CDR3 length is 14 residues. The germline V gene encodes CDR1 SQVTM and CDR2 ANQGSEA. V dropped 8 bases and J dropped 5 bases, with 21 bases sitting between them. The CDR3 reads CSLADRARMTEAFF. The CDR3 nucleotides read TGCAGCCTCGCCGACAGAGCAAGAATGACTGAAGCTTTCTTT.

The genes are TRBV3-1 and TRBJ2-3; 9 positions agree with TRBD2. V was clipped by 3 bases and J by 1 base; unmatched bases: 2. The CDR3 totals 15 residues. Germline V lookup: CDR1 LGHDT, CDR2 YNNKEL (reference sequence). CDR3 residues: CASSHSSGGTDTQYF. The CDR3 DNA sequence: TGTGCCAGCAGCCACTCTAGCGGGGGCACAGATACGCAGTATTTT.

The chain carries TRBV6-2 or TRBV6-3 and TRBJ2-1, with 7 bases that match TRBD1. CDR1 is MNHEY, CDR2 SVGEGT, per germline. V was pared by 5 bases and J by 9 bases, with 10 bases of the junction left unmatched. The CDR3 has 14 residues. CDR3 sequence (DNA): TGTGCCAGCAGTCCCGGACAGGTTCGGTTTGAGCAGTTCTTC. This translates into CASSPGQVRFEQFF.

V and J are TRBV29-1 and TRBJ2-3, with 10 positions matching TRBD2. V was pared by 6 bases and J by 5 bases, with 8 bases of the junction left unmatched. This CDR3 spans 14 amino acids. Germline V gene data show CDR1 as SQVTM and CDR2 as ANQGSEA. CDR3 region: CSVREASGGDTQYF. CDR3 DNA: TGCAGCGTGCGAGAAGCTAGCGGGGGAGATACGCAGTATTTT.

The chain links TRBV7-3 to TRBJ2-6; no clear D. The CDR3 is 16 amino acids. Per germline, CDR1 SGHTA and CDR2 FQGTGA. V lost 1 base to trimming and J lost 4 bases, with 11 bases between them. This CDR3 reads CASSLSFSSGANVLTF. The CDR3 region has the DNA TGTGCCAGCAGCTTAAGTTTCTCGTCCGGGGCCAACGTCCTGACTTTC. The whole variable domain, filled in from reference TRBV7-3 and TRBJ2-6, reads GAGVSQTPSNKVTEKGKYVELRCDPISGHTALYWYRQSLGQGPEFLIYFQGTGAADDSGLPNDRFFAVRPEGSVSTLKIQRTERGDSAVYLCASSLSFSSGANVLTFGAGSRLTVL.

The sample holds a few counts of this clonotype. The genes are TRBV9 and TRBJ2-1; 9 bases fit TRBD2. This CDR3 has 17 residues. CDR1 SGDLS and CDR2 YYNGEE come from the germline V gene. Trimming cost V 0 bases and J 9 bases; bases outside gene matches: 13. CDR3 sequence reads: CASSVAWAGGQRSEQFF. As DNA, the CDR3 is TGTGCCAGCAGCGTAGCTTGGGCGGGGGGGCAGCGAAGTGAGCAGTTCTTC.

This clonotype was detected a few times. V and J are TRBV5-1 and TRBJ2-3; the match to TRBD2 covers 10 bases. After removal of 7 bases from V and 6 bases from J, the junction contained 5 bases not matched to a gene. CDR3 length: 13 amino acids. In germline, CDR1 is SGHRS, CDR2 YFSETQ. CDR3 nucleotide sequence: TGCGCCAGCGGCGGACTAGCGGATGATACGCAGTATTTT. Translating gives CASGGLADDTQYF.

This clonotype was picked up a small number of times. V and J are TRBV4-2 and TRBJ2-3; perhaps TRBD1 as D (6 bases). The CDR3 spans 16 residues. The V gene's germline CDR1 is LGHNA and CDR2 YNFKEQ. Trimming left V 0 bases short and J 0 bases short, with 10 bases between. The CDR3 DNA reads as TGTGCCAGCAGCCAAGACGGCAGGGGTAGCACAGATACGCAGTATTTT. It translates to CASSQDGRGSTDTQYF.

The chain has TRBV28 and TRBJ1-6; TRBD1 matches at 7 bases. The ends lost 6 bases at V and 9 bases at J; junction bases unmatched: 8. The germline CDR1 and CDR2 sequences are MDHEN and SYDVKM. The CDR3 sequence is 14 residues long. DNA of the CDR3: TGTGCCAGCAGGTCCGGGACAGCGTTTTCACCCCTCCACTTT. This gives the protein CASRSGTAFSPLHF.

This chain connects TRBV20-1 to TRBJ2-5; D unresolved. V was trimmed by 5 bases and J by 5 bases, leaving 9 bases between them. The CDR3 extends over 11 amino acids. Germline CDR1 reads DFQATT; CDR2 reads SNEGSKA (reference sequence). Here the CDR3 reads CSAQPRETQYF. CDR3 DNA sequence: TGCAGTGCTCAGCCAAGGGAGACCCAGTACTTC.

The chain has TRBV7-6 and TRBJ2-5; possibly TRBD2 for D (6 bases). Between the trimmed V and J ends, which lost 1 base and 13 bases, there was a span of 16 bases. Germline V lookup: CDR1 SGHVS, CDR2 FNYEAQ. The CDR3 sequence is 13 residues long. Here the CDR3 reads CASSLVTSSAPYF. DNA for the CDR3: TGTGCCAGCAGCTTAGTAACTAGCAGCGCACCGTACTTC.